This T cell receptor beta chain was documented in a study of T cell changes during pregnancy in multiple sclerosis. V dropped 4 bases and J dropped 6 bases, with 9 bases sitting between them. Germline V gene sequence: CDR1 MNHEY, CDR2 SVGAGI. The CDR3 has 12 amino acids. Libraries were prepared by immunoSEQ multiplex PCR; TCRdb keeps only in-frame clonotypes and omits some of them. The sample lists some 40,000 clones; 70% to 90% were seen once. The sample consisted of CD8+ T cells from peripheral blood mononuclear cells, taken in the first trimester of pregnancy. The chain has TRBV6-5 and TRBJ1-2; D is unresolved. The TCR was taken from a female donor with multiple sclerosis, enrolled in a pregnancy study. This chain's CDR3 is CASSSGYDGYTF. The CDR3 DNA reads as TGTGCCAGCAGTTCGGGATACGATGGCTACACCTTC.